This TCR beta chain is drawn from a study of OX40 agonist ivuxolimab in advanced cancers. Study context: Participants could have had prior anti-PD-1, anti-PD-L1 or anti-CTLA-4 therapy, and around 40% had some.

Per germline, CDR1 SGHAT and CDR2 FQDESV (reference sequence). The V gene lost 2 bases and the J gene lost 4 bases, with 4 bases spanning the gap. The CDR3 contains 12 residues. Method: immunoSEQ multiplex PCR; TCRdb's copy keeps in-frame clones and lacks some. The data hold approximately 62,000 clones, with roughly 92% observed a single time. This specimen consisted of CD4+ or CD8+ T cells sorted from blood, obtained in a trial of the OX40 agonist ivuxolimab. V is TRBV11-1 and J is TRBJ2-3; no reliable D call. The receptor comes from an adult with an advanced solid tumor such as melanoma, head and neck, liver or kidney cancer. CDR3 amino acids: CASSLLADTQYF. The CDR3 DNA sequence: TGTGCCAGCAGCTTACTAGCAGATACGCAGTATTTT.